A selection of T cell receptor beta chains follows, all from one sample in a study of CD8+ T cells in alopecia areata. Data came from immunoSEQ multiplex PCR; TCRdb stores just in-frame clones and leaves some out. The table lists about 250,000 clones, 60% of them singletons. This sample comprised CD4+ T cells sorted from blood, obtained around week 52, from a patient treated with tofacitinib. The receptors shown here come from a human donor with alopecia areata. The CDR3 runs from the conserved cysteine through the conserved F or W. The order of the fields is J gene, V gene, clone size, D gene, CDR3 DNA, CDR3 protein. The D gene is left open where the match is weak. Clone size is stated in some rows and not others, as once, few, many or a class when expanded.

j_gene: TRBJ2-5
v_gene: TRBV7-2
abundance: -
d_gene: TRBD1
CDR3nt: TGTGCCAGCAGCTTAGTGAGACAGGGACCCCAAGAGACCCAGTACTTC
CDR3aa: CASSLVRQGPQETQYF

j_gene: TRBJ2-7
v_gene: TRBV19
abundance: -
d_gene: -
CDR3nt: TGTGCCAGTAGTATTGGAGGGGCAGGCCCTTCCTACGAGCAGTACTTC
CDR3aa: CASSIGGAGPSYEQYF

j_gene: TRBJ1-1
v_gene: TRBV29-1
abundance: once
d_gene: -
CDR3nt: TGCAGCGTTCGAACAGGGTTAAACACTGAAGCTTTCTTT
CDR3aa: CSVRTGLNTEAFF

j_gene: TRBJ2-5
v_gene: TRBV7-9
abundance: -
d_gene: TRBD1
CDR3nt: TGTGCCAGCGGGGACAGGGCGATCAAAGAGACCCAGTACTTC
CDR3aa: CASGDRAIKETQYF

j_gene: TRBJ2-6
v_gene: TRBV4-2
abundance: -
d_gene: -
CDR3nt: TGTGCCAGCAGCCAAGGAACTACCGGGGCCAACGTCCTGACTTTC
CDR3aa: CASSQGTTGANVLTF

j_gene: TRBJ2-1
v_gene: TRBV29-1
abundance: -
d_gene: -
CDR3nt: TGCAGCGTTGAGTGGCAAGAAGGACCCTACAATGAGCAGTTCTTC
CDR3aa: CSVEWQEGPYNEQFF

j_gene: TRBJ2-5
v_gene: TRBV2
abundance: -
d_gene: -
CDR3nt: TGTGCCAGCCGAACCGAACGGGGGCCACAAGAGACCCAGTACTTC
CDR3aa: CASRTERGPQETQYF

j_gene: TRBJ2-7
v_gene: TRBV20-1
abundance: -
d_gene: -
CDR3nt: TGCAGTGCTAGACTAGATCCCGAGCAGTACTTC
CDR3aa: CSARLDPEQYF

j_gene: TRBJ1-6
v_gene: TRBV27
abundance: -
d_gene: -
CDR3nt: TGTGCCAGCAGTTTGGGACACTCCTATAATTCACCCCTCCACTTT
CDR3aa: CASSLGHSYNSPLHF

j_gene: TRBJ1-5
v_gene: TRBV30
abundance: -
d_gene: -
CDR3nt: TGTGCCTGGAGTGATTCAGGGTCCCAGCCCCGGCATTTT
CDR3aa: CAWSDSGSQPRHF

j_gene: TRBJ1-5
v_gene: TRBV30
abundance: few
d_gene: -
CDR3nt: TGTGCCTGGAGCCGGGGGAGCGGTCAGCCCCAGCATTTT
CDR3aa: CAWSRGSGQPQHF

j_gene: TRBJ2-5
v_gene: TRBV7-8
abundance: -
d_gene: -
CDR3nt: TGTGCCAGCAGCCTCTTGGGGTACCAAGAGACCCAGTACTTC
CDR3aa: CASSLLGYQETQYF

j_gene: TRBJ1-3
v_gene: TRBV30
abundance: -
d_gene: -
CDR3nt: TGTGCCTGGAGTGTATCTTGGAACGCTGGAAACACCATATATTTT
CDR3aa: CAWSVSWNAGNTIYF

j_gene: TRBJ1-2
v_gene: TRBV27
abundance: -
d_gene: -
CDR3nt: TGTGCCAGCAGTTTCGGGGCCTACTCGGGAGGCTACACCTTC
CDR3aa: CASSFGAYSGGYTF

j_gene: TRBJ1-6
v_gene: TRBV5-6
abundance: -
d_gene: TRBD1
CDR3nt: TGTGCCAGCAGCTTGGTGGGGACAGGGGATTCACCCCTCCACTTT
CDR3aa: CASSLVGTGDSPLHF

j_gene: TRBJ1-6
v_gene: TRBV7-3
abundance: few
d_gene: -
CDR3nt: TGTGCCAGCAGCTTAGCGAGCCATAATTCACCCCTCCACTTT
CDR3aa: CASSLASHNSPLHF

j_gene: TRBJ2-6
v_gene: TRBV10-3
abundance: many
d_gene: TRBD1
CDR3nt: TGTGCCATCCGGGACAGGGATCGTGGGGCCAACGTCCTGACTTTC
CDR3aa: CAIRDRDRGANVLTF

j_gene: TRBJ2-7
v_gene: TRBV30
abundance: -
d_gene: -
CDR3nt: TGTGCCTGGAAACGGTCCGGCAGTTACGAGCAGTACTTC
CDR3aa: CAWKRSGSYEQYF

j_gene: TRBJ2-3
v_gene: TRBV29-1
abundance: few
d_gene: -
CDR3nt: TGCAGCGTTGTGGCGGGCACAGATACGCAGTATTTT
CDR3aa: CSVVAGTDTQYF

j_gene: TRBJ2-1
v_gene: TRBV29-1
abundance: -
d_gene: -
CDR3nt: TGCAGCGTTGAACGTTCCAGAAACAATGAGCAGTTCTTC
CDR3aa: CSVERSRNNEQFF

j_gene: TRBJ2-1
v_gene: TRBV11-2
abundance: -
d_gene: TRBD2
CDR3nt: TGTGCCAGCAGCTCGAGCGGGGGGTTTTACAATGAGCAGTTCTTC
CDR3aa: CASSSSGGFYNEQFF

j_gene: TRBJ2-3
v_gene: TRBV9
abundance: -
d_gene: TRBD1
CDR3nt: TGTGCCAGCAGCGAAATCGGACCAGGGGGCGATACGCAGTATTTT
CDR3aa: CASSEIGPGGDTQYF

j_gene: TRBJ2-7
v_gene: TRBV30
abundance: -
d_gene: -
CDR3nt: TGTGCCAGAGGAGACGGGTACAACGAGCAGTACTTC
CDR3aa: CARGDGYNEQYF

j_gene: TRBJ1-3
v_gene: TRBV29-1
abundance: -
d_gene: -
CDR3nt: TGCAGCGTTGACCTAGGGTCGGGTGGAAACACCATATATTTT
CDR3aa: CSVDLGSGGNTIYF

j_gene: TRBJ2-5
v_gene: TRBV5-1
abundance: -
d_gene: TRBD1
CDR3nt: TGCGCCAGCAGCTTGGGACAGGGGGCCTGGGAGACCCAGTACTTC
CDR3aa: CASSLGQGAWETQYF

j_gene: TRBJ2-1
v_gene: TRBV9
abundance: -
d_gene: -
CDR3nt: TGTGCCAGCAGCACAGGACGGTACAATGAGCAGTTCTTC
CDR3aa: CASSTGRYNEQFF

j_gene: TRBJ1-5
v_gene: TRBV2
abundance: few
d_gene: -
CDR3nt: TGTGCCAGCAGTGAGCAGACAGTGAGCAATCAGCCCCAGCATTTT
CDR3aa: CASSEQTVSNQPQHF

j_gene: TRBJ1-5
v_gene: TRBV5-6
abundance: once
d_gene: -
CDR3nt: TGTGCCAGCAGCCTTACCAGATCTATCGACAGGCGCAATCAGCCCCAGCATTTT
CDR3aa: CASSLTRSIDRRNQPQHF

j_gene: TRBJ2-7
v_gene: TRBV2
abundance: few
d_gene: TRBD1
CDR3nt: TGTGCCAGCAGCGCTCAGACAGGGTACGAGCAGTACTTC
CDR3aa: CASSAQTGYEQYF

j_gene: TRBJ1-2
v_gene: TRBV21-1
abundance: -
d_gene: -
CDR3nt: TGTGCCAGCAGCAACCCGGGCCTCAACTATGGCTACACCTTC
CDR3aa: CASSNPGLNYGYTF

j_gene: TRBJ2-2
v_gene: TRBV7-7
abundance: -
d_gene: TRBD1
CDR3nt: TGTGCTAGCAGCGCGGTGCCGGGACAGGGTACCGGGGAGCTGTTTTTT
CDR3aa: CASSAVPGQGTGELFF

j_gene: TRBJ1-1
v_gene: TRBV30
abundance: few
d_gene: -
CDR3nt: TGTGCCTGGAGGAGGGTGTACACTGAAGCTTTCTTT
CDR3aa: CAWRRVYTEAFF

j_gene: TRBJ2-7
v_gene: TRBV27
abundance: few
d_gene: -
CDR3nt: TGTGCCAGCAGTTTATCGTTACAGGGCTACGAGCAGTACTTC
CDR3aa: CASSLSLQGYEQYF

j_gene: TRBJ1-4
v_gene: TRBV7-8
abundance: -
d_gene: TRBD1
CDR3nt: TGTGCCAGCAGCTTTGACAGGGTGGATGAAAAACTGTTTTTT
CDR3aa: CASSFDRVDEKLFF

j_gene: TRBJ1-1
v_gene: TRBV4-3
abundance: -
d_gene: -
CDR3nt: TGCGCCAGCAGCCAAGATGGTCCGGGGGCGGGATTTGGCACTGAAGCTTTCTTT
CDR3aa: CASSQDGPGAGFGTEAFF

j_gene: TRBJ2-4
v_gene: TRBV7-9
abundance: few
d_gene: TRBD2
CDR3nt: TGTGCCAGCAGCCAGACTAGCGGGCTTCAGTACTTC
CDR3aa: CASSQTSGLQYF

j_gene: TRBJ2-3
v_gene: TRBV7-2
abundance: -
d_gene: -
CDR3nt: TGTGCCAGCAGCCGGGGGCTAGCAGCAGATACGCAGTATTTT
CDR3aa: CASSRGLAADTQYF

j_gene: TRBJ1-4
v_gene: TRBV9
abundance: -
d_gene: -
CDR3nt: TGTGCCAGCAGCGACGGACCCACTAATGAAAAACTGTTTTTT
CDR3aa: CASSDGPTNEKLFF

j_gene: TRBJ2-2
v_gene: TRBV30
abundance: -
d_gene: -
CDR3nt: TGTGCCTGGACCCGCCTCCAAGACACCGGGGAGCTGTTTTTT
CDR3aa: CAWTRLQDTGELFF

j_gene: TRBJ2-1
v_gene: TRBV5-1
abundance: few
d_gene: -
CDR3nt: TGCGCCAGCAGCCCAAGAATAGGGACTCAAAATTGGAGTGAGCAGTTCTTC
CDR3aa: CASSPRIGTQNWSEQFF

j_gene: TRBJ1-5
v_gene: TRBV9
abundance: few
d_gene: -
CDR3nt: TGTGCCAGCAGCGTAGGGGAGAGGCAGCCCCAGCATTTT
CDR3aa: CASSVGERQPQHF

j_gene: TRBJ1-6
v_gene: TRBV2
abundance: -
d_gene: TRBD1
CDR3nt: TGTGCCATCCAGGGGACAGCCCGTAATTCACCCCTCCACTTT
CDR3aa: CAIQGTARNSPLHF

j_gene: TRBJ1-6
v_gene: TRBV27
abundance: few
d_gene: -
CDR3nt: TGTGCCAGCACCCTGATGGGGGCAGGCTCATCACCCCTCCACTTT
CDR3aa: CASTLMGAGSSPLHF

j_gene: TRBJ1-4
v_gene: TRBV30
abundance: -
d_gene: -
CDR3nt: TGTGCCCGCAGAGGGATAATTAATGAAAAACTGTTTTTT
CDR3aa: CARRGIINEKLFF

j_gene: TRBJ1-2
v_gene: TRBV25-1
abundance: -
d_gene: TRBD1
CDR3nt: TGTGCCAGCAGTGTCCTGCATCCGGGGACAGGGAGTTACTATGGCTACACCTTC
CDR3aa: CASSVLHPGTGSYYGYTF

j_gene: TRBJ2-7
v_gene: TRBV6-5
abundance: -
d_gene: TRBD1
CDR3nt: TGTGCCAGCAGCTACACCGGGACAGGGAGGTACGAGCAGTACTTC
CDR3aa: CASSYTGTGRYEQYF

j_gene: TRBJ2-3
v_gene: TRBV12-5
abundance: -
d_gene: TRBD1
CDR3nt: TGTGCTAGTGGACCCGGGACAGGGGCCACAGATACGCAGTATTTT
CDR3aa: CASGPGTGATDTQYF

j_gene: TRBJ2-3
v_gene: TRBV5-1
abundance: -
d_gene: TRBD1
CDR3nt: TGCGCCAGCAGCCCCGGACAGGGGGCATTAGATACGCAGTATTTT
CDR3aa: CASSPGQGALDTQYF

j_gene: TRBJ2-7
v_gene: TRBV30
abundance: once
d_gene: TRBD1
CDR3nt: TGTGCCTGGACAACAGGGGTCTACGAGCAGTACTTC
CDR3aa: CAWTTGVYEQYF

j_gene: TRBJ1-1
v_gene: TRBV19
abundance: few
d_gene: -
CDR3nt: TGTGCCAGTACTCACCAGTCGGCGAACACTGAAGCTTTCTTT
CDR3aa: CASTHQSANTEAFF

j_gene: TRBJ2-2
v_gene: TRBV30
abundance: -
d_gene: -
CDR3nt: TGTGCCTGGAGTGTAATAGGTACCGGGGAGCTGTTTTTT
CDR3aa: CAWSVIGTGELFF

j_gene: TRBJ2-1
v_gene: TRBV9
abundance: -
d_gene: TRBD1
CDR3nt: TGTGCCAGCAGCGTACTCGGGGACAGCTCCTACAATGAGCAGTTCTTC
CDR3aa: CASSVLGDSSYNEQFF

j_gene: TRBJ1-2
v_gene: TRBV4-2
abundance: once
d_gene: -
CDR3nt: TGTGCCAGCAGCCGGGCGAACTATGGCTACACCTTC
CDR3aa: CASSRANYGYTF

j_gene: TRBJ2-3
v_gene: TRBV29-1
abundance: -
d_gene: -
CDR3nt: TGCAGCGTGAAGAGGGCTCTAGGGACGCAGTATTTT
CDR3aa: CSVKRALGTQYF

j_gene: TRBJ2-3
v_gene: TRBV5-1
abundance: -
d_gene: -
CDR3nt: TGCGCCAGCAGCTTGGCCGGCAGGAACACAGATACGCAGTATTTT
CDR3aa: CASSLAGRNTDTQYF

j_gene: TRBJ2-4
v_gene: TRBV19
abundance: -
d_gene: -
CDR3nt: TGTGCCAGCGCCCAGACTCGGGGCATTCAGTACTTC
CDR3aa: CASAQTRGIQYF

j_gene: TRBJ2-3
v_gene: TRBV30
abundance: -
d_gene: -
CDR3nt: TGTGCCTGGAAGTCGGGGGCAGATACGCAGTATTTT
CDR3aa: CAWKSGADTQYF